The entry below describes one T cell receptor (beta chain). The data are from a study of OX40 agonist ivuxolimab in advanced cancers. Here immunoSEQ multiplex PCR was the method, and the copy in TCRdb shows in-frame clones only, minus some. This table holds approximately 50,000 clones, 75% to 90% found once. The CDR3 is made up of 16 amino acids. Unmatched junction bases numbered 5, after V lost 0 bases and J lost 3 bases. The germline CDR1 and CDR2 sequences are SEHNR and FQNEAQ (reference sequence). The chain has TRBV7-9 and TRBJ2-1; 7 bases are a match to TRBD1. This TCR derives from an adult with an advanced solid tumor such as melanoma, head and neck, liver or kidney cancer. Here the sequenced sample was CD4+ or CD8+ T cells sorted from blood, taken in a trial of the OX40 agonist ivuxolimab. CDR3 DNA sequence: TGTGCCAGCAGCTTAGCCCCCGGGACAGTCTACAATGAGCAGTTCTTC. Encoded protein: CASSLAPGTVYNEQFF.